This T cell receptor beta chain is drawn from a study of T cells in Graves' hyperthyroidism and ophthalmopathy. Study as a whole: Peripheral blood collection took place at initial diagnosis, before any treatment.

Orbital computed tomography, thyroid ultrasound, serum thyroxine and TRAb, and clinical symptoms together informed the diagnoses. Drawn at first hyperthyroidism diagnosis, the blood sample preceded any ophthalmopathy symptoms. Trimming left V 3 bases short and J 4 bases short, with 13 bases between. The CDR3 covers 15 residues. The germline CDR1 and CDR2 sequences are LGHDT and YNNKEL (reference sequence). Authors of the study amplified TCR beta CDR3 regions from RNA transcripts. In the first-round RT-PCR of the TCR CDR3, the HTBI primer set was used. In TCRdb, the multiplex PCR reads were re-called with MiXCR into one record per CDR3 protein. The data hold fewer than 500,000 distinct CDR3 sequences, with 13% observed a single time.

This TCR came from a young man with Graves' hyperthyroidism that later progressed to Graves' ophthalmopathy. The rearrangement links TRBV3-1 to TRBJ2-1; weak D call: TRBD2 (7 bases). The sample consisted of blood. The CDR3 nucleotides are TGTGCCAGCAGCCAGTTGAGGGGGGGTTACAATGAGCAGTTCTTC. It yields the protein CASSQLRGGYNEQFF.